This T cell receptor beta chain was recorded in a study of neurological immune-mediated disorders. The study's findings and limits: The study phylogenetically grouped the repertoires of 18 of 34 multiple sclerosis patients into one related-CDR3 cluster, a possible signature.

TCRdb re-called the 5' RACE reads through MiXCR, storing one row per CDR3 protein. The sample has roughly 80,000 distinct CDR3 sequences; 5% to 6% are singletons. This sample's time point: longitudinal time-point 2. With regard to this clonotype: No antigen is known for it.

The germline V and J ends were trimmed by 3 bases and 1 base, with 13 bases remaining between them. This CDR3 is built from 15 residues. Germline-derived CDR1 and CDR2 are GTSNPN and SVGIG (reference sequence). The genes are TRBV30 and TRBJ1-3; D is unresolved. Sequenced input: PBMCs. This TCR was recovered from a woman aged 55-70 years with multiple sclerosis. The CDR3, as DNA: TGTGCCTGGAGGCGTGGACGTACATCTGGAAACACCATATATTTT. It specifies CAWRRGRTSGNTIYF. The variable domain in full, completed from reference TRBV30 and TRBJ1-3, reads SQTIHQWPATLVQPVGSPLSLECTVEGTSNPNLYWYRQAAGRGLQLLFYSVGIGQISSEVPQNLSASRPQDRQFILSSKKLLLSDSGFYLCAWRRGRTSGNTIYFGEGSWLTVV.